Below, one T cell receptor beta chain is given with its context. Antigen specificity is unknown. This sample stems from a study of shared clonotypes between healthy human individuals. The study, taken as a whole, reports: Naive subsets generally exceeded memory subsets in estimated richness. Generation of non-shared clonotypes was less probable than generation of clonotypes shared by all four donors.

V lost 7 bases and J lost 3; bases outside the gene matches: 4. CDR1 SGHRS and CDR2 YFSETQ come from the germline V gene. The CDR3 consists of 14 residues. In the authors' methods: From ImmunoSEQ came sequences covering only the junction and carrying no quality scores, so filtering differed. Profiled with immunoSEQ multiplex PCR; TCRdb holds only in-frame clones, not every one. V and J calls and clone size are copied from that table; D and trimming were computed from the DNA. The sample has 2 million to 3 million clones; under 95% are singletons. Sequenced material: naive CD4+ T cells from PBMCs. Subset indicated: CD45RA+ positively selected. The TCR originated in a man in his late teens or twenties in good health. Some clones in this sample may be carry-over from other donors' samples. The chain combines TRBV5-1 with TRBJ2-5, with TRBD2 matching 12 bases. CDR3 region: CASASGRVEETQYF. DNA of the CDR3: TGCGCCAGCGCTAGCGGGAGGGTGGAAGAGACCCAGTACTTC.